Listed here are 19 T cell receptor beta chains from one sample, sequenced in a study of blood T cell repertoires in COVID-19. Using immunoSEQ multiplex PCR, the repertoire was profiled, and TCRdb retains in-frame clones only, with some absent. The data show around 80,000 clones, almost 85% seen once. Input material: peripheral blood. These receptors were obtained from a man in his sixties with acute or convalescent COVID-19.

This chain connects TRBV6-1 to TRBJ2-1; D perhaps matches TRBD2 (7 bases). The CDR3 spans 15 residues. Trimming left V 2 bases short and J 9 bases short, with 17 bases between. Germline assignment: CDR1 MNHNS and CDR2 SASEGT. The CDR3 DNA follows: TGTGCCAGCAGTGAATGGGGGGGCGGCCTCAGTGAGCAGTTCTTC. This translates into CASSEWGGGLSEQFF.

The CDR3 here is CASQGQGAGNTIYF. DNA of the CDR3: TGTGCCAGCCAGGGGCAGGGGGCTGGAAACACCATATATTTT. The chain uses TRBV28 and TRBJ1-3; 7 nucleotides align to TRBD1. Germline CDR1 and CDR2: MDHEN and SYDVKM. The length of the CDR3 is 14 residues. With 8 bases clipped from V and 2 bases from J, the junction kept 6 bases outside the gene matches.

V and J are TRBV5-1 and TRBJ1-2, with 7 positions matching TRBD1. In germline, CDR1 is SGHRS, CDR2 YFSETQ. V lost 3 bases to trimming and J lost 2 bases; unmatched junction nucleotides: 4. CDR3 size: 14 residues. In DNA form, the CDR3 reads TGCGCCAGCAGCTCGCCACAGGGGAACTATGGCTACACCTTC. Protein sequence: CASSSPQGNYGYTF.

The rearrangement uses TRBV6-5 and TRBJ1-1; tentative D call: TRBD1 (5 bases). The germline V and J ends were trimmed by 6 bases and 1 base, with 9 bases remaining between them. The germline V gene encodes CDR1 MNHEY and CDR2 SVGAGI. The CDR3 runs 13 residues. CDR3: CASRDGQNTEAFF. CDR3 DNA: TGTGCCAGCAGAGATGGACAGAACACTGAAGCTTTCTTT.

The genes are TRBV14 and TRBJ2-2; 10 bases map to TRBD2. Per the germline V gene, CDR1 is SGHDN and CDR2 is FVKESK. V trimming: 3 bases; J trimming: 5 bases; junction bases outside the gene matches: 3. The CDR3 runs 15 residues. The CDR3 reads CASSQLLAGTGELFF. The CDR3 DNA reads as TGTGCCAGCAGCCAGTTACTAGCGGGAACCGGGGAGCTGTTTTTT.

This clone was picked up one time. V and J are TRBV12-3 or TRBV12-4 and TRBJ2-1, with D hard to call. The CDR3 runs 11 residues. Trimming removed 7 bases from V and 10 bases from J, with 11 bases in between. The CDR3 DNA reads TGTGCCAGCACCCCGGAGAGGGAGCAGTTCTTC. Its protein is CASTPEREQFF.

The chain employs TRBV28 and TRBJ1-4; D might be TRBD1 (6 bases). Looked up from germline, CDR1 is MDHEN and CDR2 is SYDVKM. V was clipped by 5 bases and J by 1 base, with 14 bases between them. This CDR3 has 16 residues. CDR3 in amino acids: CASSPPTGITNEKLFF. CDR3 nucleotides: TGTGCCAGCAGTCCCCCAACAGGGATAACTAATGAAAAACTGTTTTTT.

This clone has only one observation. The chain has TRBV24-1 and TRBJ1-1, with TRBD1 as a possible D gene (6 bases). The CDR3 runs 14 residues. The V gene's germline CDR1 is KGHDR and CDR2 SFDVKD. Trimming stripped 0 bases from V and 10 bases from J, with 14 bases between. CDR3 nucleotides: TGTGCCACCAGTGATTTGATGACAGGTAAAGGAGCTTTCTTT. Its protein product is CATSDLMTGKGAFF.

The V and J genes are TRBV7-9 and TRBJ1-4; TRBD1 matches at 8 bases. Germline values: CDR1 SEHNR, CDR2 FQNEAQ (reference sequence). The junction had 9 bases not matched to a gene; V was cut back by 1 base and J by 11 bases. The CDR3 has 15 amino acids. This chain's CDR3 is CASSLEGQARGKLFF. For the CDR3, the DNA is TGTGCCAGCAGCTTAGAGGGACAGGCCCGTGGGAAACTGTTTTTT.

This chain joins TRBV7-8 and TRBJ2-5, with TRBD1 matching over 9 bases. This CDR3 is 16 amino acids long. Unmatched junction bases numbered 11, after V lost 3 bases and J lost 6 bases. Looked up from germline, CDR1 is SGHVS and CDR2 is FQNEAQ. CDR3 bases: TGTGCCAGCAGCTTGACCCGGGACAGGGTGGGGAAGACCCAGTACTTC. Its protein is CASSLTRDRVGKTQYF.

This chain links TRBV5-1 with TRBJ1-1, with a tentative D call TRBD1 (6 bases). The germline V gene has CDR1 SGHRS and CDR2 YFSETQ. This CDR3 contains 12 residues. Trimming pared 0 bases from V and 10 bases from J, leaving 10 bases between. CDR3: CASSLEGGRAFF. Here the CDR3 DNA reads TGCGCCAGCAGCTTGGAGGGGGGGCGAGCTTTCTTT.

This clone was detected once. This rearrangement joins TRBV5-1 to TRBJ1-5; tentative D call: TRBD1 (5 bases). Trimming removed 4 bases from V and 5 bases from J, with 10 bases in between. CDR3 length equals 13 residues. From germline, CDR1 is SGHRS and CDR2 YFSETQ. CDR3 sequence (DNA): TGCGCCAGCAGCCGGACGACAGATCAGCCCCAGCATTTT. Translation gives CASSRTTDQPQHF.

The V and J genes are TRBV12-3 or TRBV12-4 and TRBJ2-7; tentative D call: TRBD1 (5 bases). This CDR3 has 12 amino acids. Trimming removed 6 bases at V and 5 bases at J, with 11 bases between. CDR3 DNA sequence: TGTGCCAGCAGATCCAGGGATCACGAGCAGTACTTC. Protein sequence: CASRSRDHEQYF.

The chain links TRBV7-2 to TRBJ1-6; tentative D call: TRBD1 (6 bases). Deletions cut 1 base from V and 10 bases from J, with 14 bases between. This CDR3 is built from 15 residues. CDR1 SGHTA and CDR2 FQGNSA come from the germline V gene. CDR3 coding DNA: TGTGCCAGCAGCTTAGTCCAGGGGTCACACTCACCCCTCCACTTT. It codes for CASSLVQGSHSPLHF.

The chain couples TRBV5-1 to TRBJ2-2, with D possibly TRBD2 on 6 matching bases. Per germline, CDR1 SGHRS and CDR2 YFSETQ. The CDR3 contains 14 residues. CDR3 residues: CAIHWRGGTGELFF. CDR3 DNA: TGCGCGATCCATTGGAGGGGCGGGACCGGGGAGCTGTTTTTT.

The V and J genes are TRBV3-1 (or the pseudogene TRBV3-2) and TRBJ2-5; D gene uncertain. This CDR3 is 11 amino acids long. Germline V gene sequence: CDR1 LGHDT, CDR2 YNNKEL (reference sequence). The V gene lost 7 bases and the J gene lost 3 bases, with 6 bases spanning the gap. The chain's CDR3 is CASTLEETQYF. The DNA for the CDR3 is TGTGCCAGCACCTTAGAAGAGACCCAGTACTTC.

J is TRBJ2-1 and V is TRBV2, with TRBD2 matching 9 bases. This CDR3 spans 14 amino acids. J was trimmed by 15 bases and V by 6 bases; bases with no gene match: 15. In germline, CDR1 is SNHLY, CDR2 FYNNEI. CDR3: CASSSTSGYNEGFF. CDR3 nucleotides: TGTGCCAGCAGCTCGACTAGCGGCTACAATGAGGGGTTCTTC.

CDR3 sequence reads: CAISDGQGNTGELFF. The CDR3 bases are TGTGCCATCAGTGATGGACAGGGGAACACCGGGGAGCTGTTTTTT. This chain uses TRBV10-3 with TRBJ2-2; 8 nucleotides match TRBD1. J gave up 1 base and V 3 bases, and 1 base lay outside the gene matches. The CDR3 contains 15 residues. From germline, CDR1 is ENHRY and CDR2 SYGVKD.

This clone turned up a few times. The rearrangement links TRBV28 to TRBJ1-1, with unresolved D. The V gene lost 7 bases and the J gene lost 4 bases, with 10 bases spanning the gap. The CDR3 is 12 amino acids. Per the germline V gene, CDR1 is MDHEN and CDR2 is SYDVKM. CDR3 coding DNA: TGTGCCAGCATCATACGCGGCACTGAAGCTTTCTTT. Translation gives CASIIRGTEAFF.